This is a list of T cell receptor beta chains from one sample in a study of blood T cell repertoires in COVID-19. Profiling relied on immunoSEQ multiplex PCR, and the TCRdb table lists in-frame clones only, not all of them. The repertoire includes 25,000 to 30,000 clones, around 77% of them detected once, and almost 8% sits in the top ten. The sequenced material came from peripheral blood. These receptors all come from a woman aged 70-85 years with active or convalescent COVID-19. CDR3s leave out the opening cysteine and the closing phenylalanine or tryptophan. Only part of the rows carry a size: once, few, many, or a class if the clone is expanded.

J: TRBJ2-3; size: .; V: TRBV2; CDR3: ASSGGLAGGRNTQY
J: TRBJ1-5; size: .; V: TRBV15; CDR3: ATSRDREGVRPQH
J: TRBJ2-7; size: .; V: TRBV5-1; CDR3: ASSFPGTGRREQY
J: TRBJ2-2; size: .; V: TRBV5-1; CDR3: ASSLGTSTGELF
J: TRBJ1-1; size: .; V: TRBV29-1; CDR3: SVGGGSEAF
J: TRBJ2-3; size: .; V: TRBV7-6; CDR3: ASSLESQVWSSTDTQY
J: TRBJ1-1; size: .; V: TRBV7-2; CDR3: ASSPAGGMNTEAF
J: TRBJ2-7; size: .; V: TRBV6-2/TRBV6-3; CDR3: ASSYPTYEQY
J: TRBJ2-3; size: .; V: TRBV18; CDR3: ASSLLTSGSTDTQY
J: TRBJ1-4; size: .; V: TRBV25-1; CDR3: ASSEYGGTGLEKLF
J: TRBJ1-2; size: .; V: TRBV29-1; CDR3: SVEHRREPYGYT
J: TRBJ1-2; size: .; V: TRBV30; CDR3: AWSVERQGLGYT
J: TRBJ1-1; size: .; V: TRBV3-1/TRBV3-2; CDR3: ASSQIGRWDTEAF
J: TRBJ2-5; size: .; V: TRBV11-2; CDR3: ASTPKGGETQY
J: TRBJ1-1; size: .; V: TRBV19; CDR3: ASSPARGANTEAF
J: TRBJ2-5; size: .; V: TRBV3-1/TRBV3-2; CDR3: ASSQGAAGEVGETQY
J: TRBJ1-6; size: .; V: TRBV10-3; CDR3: AISESPPESYNSPLH
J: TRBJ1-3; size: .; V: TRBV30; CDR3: AWSSLGGNTIY
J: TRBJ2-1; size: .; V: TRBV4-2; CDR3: ASRELAGGGNEQF
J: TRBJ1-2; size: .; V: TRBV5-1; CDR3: ASSSEGNYGYT
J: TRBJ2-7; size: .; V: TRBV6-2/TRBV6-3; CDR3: ASSSPTSGITYEQY
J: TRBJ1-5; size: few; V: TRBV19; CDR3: ASSVPGGNQPQH
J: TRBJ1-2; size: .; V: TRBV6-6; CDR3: ASTLRSGKNYGYT
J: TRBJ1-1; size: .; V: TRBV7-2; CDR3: ASGTQRNTEAF
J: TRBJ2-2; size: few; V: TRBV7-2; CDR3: ASRTTGGNTGELF
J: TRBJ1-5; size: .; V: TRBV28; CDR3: ASTPFYRELNQPQH
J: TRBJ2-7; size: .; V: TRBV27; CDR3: ASSPHRQGRYEQY
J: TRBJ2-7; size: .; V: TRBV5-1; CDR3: ARRGGAGGLEQY
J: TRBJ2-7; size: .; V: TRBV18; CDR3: ASSPPNIGEQY
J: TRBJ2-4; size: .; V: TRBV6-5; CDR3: ASSYGGIGKNIQY
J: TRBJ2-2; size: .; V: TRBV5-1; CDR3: ASRGANTGELF
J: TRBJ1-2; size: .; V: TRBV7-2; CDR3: ASSPQTRGGYT
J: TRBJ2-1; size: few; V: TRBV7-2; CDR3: ASSLRTEIGQF
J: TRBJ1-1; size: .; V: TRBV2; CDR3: ASSVVRDFPLDTEAF
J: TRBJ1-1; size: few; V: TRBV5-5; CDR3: ASSRQGNTEAF
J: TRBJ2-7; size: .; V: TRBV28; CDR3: ASVAGGSVGEQY
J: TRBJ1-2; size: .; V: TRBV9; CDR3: ASSERTGYGYT
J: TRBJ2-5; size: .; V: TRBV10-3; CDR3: AISEGAGQETQY
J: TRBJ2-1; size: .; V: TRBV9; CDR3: ASSVRTSGRSGEQF
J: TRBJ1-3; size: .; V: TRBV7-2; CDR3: ASSLRRQRGNTIY
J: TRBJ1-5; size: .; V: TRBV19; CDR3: ASNPRWGQGNQPQH
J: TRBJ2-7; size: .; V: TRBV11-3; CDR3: ASSLGPFADEQY
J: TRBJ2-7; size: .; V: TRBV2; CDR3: ASSKATNYEQY
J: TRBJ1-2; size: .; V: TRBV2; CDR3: ASSVVPNYGYT
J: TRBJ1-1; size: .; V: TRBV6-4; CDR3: ASSVQGNTEAF
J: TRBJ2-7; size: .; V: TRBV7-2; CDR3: ASSSGQGGNEQY
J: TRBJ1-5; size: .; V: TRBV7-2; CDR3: ASSSIPGTPQH
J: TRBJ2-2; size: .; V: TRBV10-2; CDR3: ASTGEGTNTGELF